Below are 25 T cell receptor beta chains sequenced from a single sample in a study of OX40 agonist ivuxolimab in advanced cancers. This table comes from immunoSEQ multiplex PCR, and its TCRdb copy is limited to in-frame clones, with some not included. The sample has about 96,000 clones, less than 85% seen once. The sequenced sample was CD4+ or CD8+ T cells sorted from blood, obtained in a trial of the OX40 agonist ivuxolimab. The receptors derive from an adult with an advanced solid tumor such as melanoma, head and neck, liver or kidney cancer.

This chain joins TRBV2 and TRBJ2-1; 11 positions match TRBD1. Germline CDR1 and CDR2: SNHLY and FYNNEI. This CDR3 comprises 15 residues. Trimming removed 2 bases from V and 6 bases from J; junction bases left unmatched: 3. CDR3 bases: TGTGCCAGCAGTGAAACCGGGACAGGGGGCAATGAGCAGTTCTTC. Translating it yields CASSETGTGGNEQFF.

The chain couples TRBV7-6 to TRBJ2-2, with a possible D match to TRBD1 (5 bases). This CDR3 comprises 13 residues. V was pared by 5 bases and J by 3 bases, with 7 bases between. The germline CDR1 and CDR2 sequences are SGHVS and FNYEAQ. CDR3 sequence (DNA): TGTGCCAGCAGCCCCAGGGACACCGGGGAGCTGTTTTTT. Its protein product is CASSPRDTGELFF.

J is TRBJ2-2 and V is TRBV6-1; 8 positions agree with TRBD2. The CDR3 totals 15 residues. Germline CDR1 and CDR2: MNHNS and SASEGT. J lost 4 bases, V lost 5 bases, and 6 bases had no gene match. CDR3 in amino acids: CASSPGLGPTGELFF. The CDR3 region has the DNA TGTGCCAGCAGTCCGGGACTAGGCCCCACCGGGGAGCTGTTTTTT.

A remark on this clone: Different DNA sequences within this sample yield the same CDR3. This rearrangement joins TRBV6-1 to TRBJ1-6; no clear D gene. This CDR3 spans 14 amino acids. Deletions cut 4 bases from V and 2 bases from J, with 6 bases between. Per the germline V gene, CDR1 is MNHNS and CDR2 is SASEGT. CDR3 coding DNA: TGTGCCAGCAGTGCCGGCCCCTATAATTCACCCCTCCACTTT. Its translation: CASSAGPYNSPLHF.

V and J are TRBV5-3 and TRBJ2-2; maybe TRBD1 (6 bases). TRBV5-3 is an ORF; its function is uncertain. V lost 4 bases and J lost 1, with 11 bases in between. The CDR3 totals 15 residues. The CDR3 loop reads CARSPGQRNTGELFF. CDR3 DNA: TGTGCCAGAAGCCCCGGACAGAGGAACACCGGGGAGCTGTTTTTT.

The chain combines TRBV7-6 with TRBJ1-6; TRBD1 might be the D (5 bases). V was pared by 5 bases and J by 10 bases, with 12 bases between. Looked up from germline, CDR1 is SGHVS and CDR2 is FNYEAQ. This CDR3 has 13 residues. DNA of the CDR3: TGTGCCAGCAGCAACCAAGGGGAATCACCCCTCCACTTT. Translation gives CASSNQGESPLHF.

Judged by abundance, this clone is medium-sized (0.01 to 0.1%). The V gene is TRBV10-1, the J gene TRBJ2-7; D is possibly TRBD2 (6 bases). CDR1 is WNHNN, CDR2 SYGVQD, per germline (reference sequence). The CDR3 spans 12 residues. V was trimmed by 8 bases and J by 5 bases, leaving 13 bases between them. This CDR3 reads CASQERRDEQYF. CDR3 coding DNA: TGCGCCAGCCAGGAAAGGAGGGACGAGCAGTACTTC.

V usage is TRBV5-4 and J usage is TRBJ1-1; D is undetermined. CDR3 length: 13 residues. V was cut by 2 bases and J by 1 base, with 6 bases left in between. The germline V gene encodes CDR1 SGHNT and CDR2 YYREEE (reference sequence). CDR3 sequence reads: CASSFTTNTEAFF. CDR3 nucleotides: TGTGCCAGCAGCTTTACGACGAACACTGAAGCTTTCTTT.

J is TRBJ2-7 and V is TRBV5-1; the match to TRBD1 covers 11 bases. Looked up from germline, CDR1 is SGHRS and CDR2 is YFSETQ. The CDR3 sequence is 15 residues long. Unmatched junction bases numbered 7, after V lost 4 bases and J lost 4 bases. CDR3 DNA sequence: TGCGCCAGCAGCCAAGCTGGACAGGGGGCATACGAGCAGTACTTC. It yields the protein CASSQAGQGAYEQYF. The whole variable domain, filled in from reference TRBV5-1 and TRBJ2-7, reads KAGVTQTPRYLIKTRGQQVTLSCSPISGHRSVSWYQQTPGQGLQFLFEYFSETQRNKGNFPGRFSGRQFSNSRSEMNVSTLELGDSALYLCASSQAGQGAYEQYFGPGTRLTVT.

The chain couples TRBV4-2 to TRBJ2-1; 11 nucleotides agree with TRBD2. J was trimmed by 10 bases and V by 1 base; bases with no gene match: 15. This CDR3 is 18 amino acids long. Germline loops: CDR1 LGHNA, CDR2 YNFKEQ. Written as DNA, the CDR3 is TGTGCCAGCAGCCAAGGGCAGCACCTTAGCGGGGGGGCCGAAGAGCAGTTCTTC. Translating it yields CASSQGQHLSGGAEEQFF.

The rearrangement joins TRBV2 to TRBJ1-1; D unresolved. With 4 bases removed from V and 0 bases from J, the gap between germline ends came to 9 bases. The CDR3 contains 14 residues. CDR1 is SNHLY, CDR2 FYNNEI, per germline. The CDR3 is CASSGGSLNTEAFF. The CDR3, as DNA: TGTGCCAGCAGTGGTGGCAGCCTGAACACTGAAGCTTTCTTT.

The chain uses TRBV1 and TRBJ2-2; TRBD1 is the table's D call, not checked against the DNA. TRBV1 is a known pseudogene. The CDR3 sequence is 12 residues long. CDR3 nucleotides: TGCACCAGCCCCAGGGGGTCCGGGGAGCTGTTTTTT. Amino acids: CTSPRGSGELFF.

The CDR3 region has the DNA TGTGCCAGCAGCCGTTACGAGCAGTACTTC. Translation: CASSRYEQYF. The V gene is TRBV21-1, the J gene TRBJ2-7; the table names TRBD2, a call not compared with the DNA. TRBV21-1 is recorded as a pseudogene. The CDR3 consists of 10 residues.

This clone came up a few times. J is TRBJ2-3 and V is TRBV4-2; the match to TRBD2 covers 7 bases. Per germline, CDR1 LGHNA and CDR2 YNFKEQ. With 0 bases clipped from V and 3 bases from J, the junction kept 6 bases outside the gene matches. The CDR3 totals 16 residues. CDR3 loop: CASSQEVVSGTDTQYF. CDR3 bases: TGTGCCAGCAGCCAAGAAGTAGTTAGCGGGACAGATACGCAGTATTTT.

The chain has TRBV6-6 and TRBJ2-7, with D uncertain. The V gene lost 5 bases and the J gene lost 0 bases, with 11 bases spanning the gap. Germline V gene data show CDR1 as MNHNY and CDR2 as SVGAGI (reference sequence). The CDR3 has 14 residues. The CDR3 spells CASSPRADSYEQYF. The CDR3 DNA reads TGTGCCAGCAGTCCCCGGGCCGACTCCTACGAGCAGTACTTC.

The chain carries TRBV7-9 and TRBJ2-3; a possible D gene is TRBD1 (5 bases). V lost 2 bases and J lost 2, with 11 bases in between. In germline, CDR1 is SEHNR, CDR2 FQNEAQ (reference sequence). The CDR3 consists of 15 residues. For the CDR3, the DNA is TGTGCCAGCAGCTTAAACCAGGGCGCCACAGATACGCAGTATTTT. Translating gives CASSLNQGATDTQYF.

The chain carries TRBV7-2 and TRBJ1-1; 8 bases fit TRBD1. The CDR3 runs to 15 residues. Germline CDR1 is SGHTA and CDR2 is FQGNSA. The junction had 5 bases not matched to a gene; V was cut back by 4 bases and J by 1 base. The CDR3 here is CASSSLGTGNTEAFF. As DNA, the CDR3 is TGTGCCAGCAGCTCCCTCGGGACAGGGAACACTGAAGCTTTCTTT.

The chain couples TRBV6-5 to TRBJ1-6; no definite D call. The CDR3 runs to 14 residues. CDR1 is MNHEY, CDR2 SVGAGI, per germline. V lost 6 bases and J lost 6, with 12 bases in between. The CDR3 sequence: CASRAPYSNSPLHF. The CDR3 region has the DNA TGTGCCAGCAGGGCTCCATACTCTAATTCACCCCTCCACTTT.

V usage is TRBV11-2 and J usage is TRBJ2-7, with 7 positions matching TRBD1. The CDR3 spans 12 residues. The trim removed 6 bases at V and 4 bases at J, leaving 3 bases unmatched. Germline CDR1 and CDR2: SGHAT and FQNNGV. CDR3 loop: CASRGTEYEQYF. The CDR3 DNA reads TGTGCCAGCAGGGGGACAGAATACGAGCAGTACTTC. The full variable domain, rest sourced from reference TRBV11-2 and TRBJ2-7, is EAGVAQSPRYKIIEKRQSVAFWCNPISGHATLYWYQQILGQGPKLLIQFQNNGVVDDSQLPKDRFSAERLKGVDSTLKIQPAKLEDSAVYLCASRGTEYEQYFGPGTRLTVT.

This chain links TRBV18 with TRBJ1-3; 10 bases match TRBD1. Germline V lookup: CDR1 KGHSH, CDR2 LQKENI. The CDR3 is 17 residues long. V gave up 4 bases and J gave up 0 bases; unmatched junction bases: 6. The chain's CDR3 is CASSRSGTGDSGNTIYF. In DNA form, the CDR3 reads TGTGCCAGCTCACGCTCCGGGACAGGGGACTCTGGAAACACCATATATTTT.

The J gene is TRBJ1-2, the V gene TRBV10-1, with TRBD1 as a possible D gene (5 bases). CDR1 is WNHNN and CDR2 is SYGVQD in the germline V gene (reference sequence). The V gene lost 0 bases and the J gene lost 2 bases, with 13 bases spanning the gap. There are 16 residues in the CDR3. CDR3 region: CASSESNPQGNYGYTF. CDR3 nucleotides: TGCGCCAGCAGTGAGTCGAATCCCCAGGGAAACTATGGCTACACCTTC.

The chain recombines TRBV18 with TRBJ2-2; the D is unclear. The CDR3 covers 18 residues. Germline V gives CDR1 KGHSH, CDR2 LQKENI. The V and J ends lost 1 base and 1 base respectively, with 16 bases between them. CDR3 DNA sequence: TGTGCCAGCTCACCACGGAGCGTAAGGACGGTGAACACCGGGGAGCTGTTTTTT. It encodes CASSPRSVRTVNTGELFF.

The chain employs TRBV19 and TRBJ1-5; a possible D gene is TRBD1 (5 bases). Trimming cost V 6 bases and J 1 base, with 13 bases left between them. This CDR3 region has 15 residues. The germline CDR1 and CDR2 sequences are LNHDA and SQIVND (reference sequence). The CDR3 coding sequence is TGTGCCAGTAGGTTGGGGCCCAAAAGCAATCAGCCCCAGCATTTT. It specifies CASRLGPKSNQPQHF.

The J gene is TRBJ1-2, the V gene TRBV7-2; TRBD1 is a possible D gene (5 bases). CDR3 length equals 15 residues. V shed 3 bases and J shed 0 bases, with 11 bases lying between them. Germline V gene sequence: CDR1 SGHTA, CDR2 FQGNSA. DNA for the CDR3: TGTGCCAGCAGCTTCCACGGGGCATCTAACTATGGCTACACCTTC. Its protein product is CASSFHGASNYGYTF.

The J gene is TRBJ2-7, the V gene TRBV6-5; tentative D call: TRBD1 (5 bases). Deletions cut 7 bases from V and 6 bases from J, with 10 bases between. This CDR3 has 11 amino acids. Germline CDR1 MNHEY, CDR2 SVGAGI. CDR3 region: CASTKGLEQYF. The DNA for the CDR3 is TGTGCCAGCACTAAGGGGCTCGAGCAGTACTTC.